The 9 T cell receptor beta chains in this list originate from one sample, sequenced in a study of blood T cell repertoires in COVID-19. Profiling relied on immunoSEQ multiplex PCR, and the TCRdb table lists in-frame clones only, not all of them. Seen here are some 47,000 clones, just over 90% observed once, and the top ten hold roughly 5%. The material sequenced was peripheral blood. The origin of the receptors is a man between 70 and 80 years old with acute or convalescent COVID-19.

This chain uses TRBV2 with TRBJ1-4; 10 bases line up with TRBD1. This CDR3 region has 14 residues. Germline loops: CDR1 SNHLY, CDR2 FYNNEI. The ends lost 8 bases at V and 5 bases at J; junction bases unmatched: 5. The DNA of the CDR3 is TGTGCCAGCCGGGACAGGGGAAAAAATGAAAAACTGTTTTTT. Protein product: CASRDRGKNEKLFF.

This clone is medium-sized (0.01 to 0.1%) by share. The CDR3 loop reads CASSQGVSGNGYTF. Written as DNA, the CDR3 is TGCGCCAGCAGCCAAGGAGTGTCAGGGAATGGCTACACCTTC. The chain combines TRBV4-3 with TRBJ1-2; possibly TRBD1 for D (5 bases). The germline gives CDR1 LGHNA, CDR2 YSLEER. The V and J ends lost 1 base and 6 bases respectively, with 12 bases between them. The CDR3 length is 14 residues.

This clone appeared once. This chain connects TRBV10-3 to TRBJ1-4; the D gene is possibly TRBD1 (6 bases). This CDR3 region has 13 residues. Germline CDR1 ENHRY, CDR2 SYGVKD. The germline V and J ends were trimmed by 6 bases and 2 bases, with 7 bases remaining between them. The CDR3, as DNA: TGTGCCATCAGGGGGGCGACTAATGAAAAACTGTTTTTT. Residues: CAIRGATNEKLFF.

V is TRBV27 and J is TRBJ1-6, with a weak D call TRBD1 (6 bases). Germline V gene sequence: CDR1 MNHEY, CDR2 SMNVEV (reference sequence). The CDR3 loop spans 16 amino acids. With 6 bases removed from V and 6 bases from J, the gap between germline ends came to 18 bases. Here the CDR3 reads CASRPRGAISNSPLHF. DNA for the CDR3: TGTGCCAGCAGACCCCGGGGGGCAATATCTAATTCACCCCTCCACTTT.

A word on this clone: Relative to the germline gene, one junction end is altered; a read error may explain this. This chain uses TRBV15 with TRBJ1-2, with 9 positions matching TRBD1. The CDR3 totals 12 residues. Per germline, CDR1 LNHNV and CDR2 YYDKDF (reference sequence). CDR3 loop: CATSRGGDREAF. In DNA, the CDR3 is TGTGCCACCAGCAGAGGGGGGGACAGGGAAGCCTTC.

J is TRBJ1-2 and V is TRBV5-1; weak D call: TRBD1 (5 bases). Germline CDR1 reads SGHRS; CDR2 reads YFSETQ. The CDR3 extends over 14 amino acids. Trimming shortened V by 1 base and J by 4 bases, and 11 bases separated the two germline ends. CDR3 in amino acids: CASSLPTESYGYTF. The CDR3 DNA is TGCGCCAGCAGCTTGCCGACAGAGAGCTATGGCTACACCTTC.

The rearrangement joins TRBV11-2 to TRBJ1-2, with D tentatively TRBD1 (5 bases). Between the trimmed V and J ends, which lost 3 bases and 6 bases, there was a span of 8 bases. This CDR3 contains 12 residues. Germline values: CDR1 SGHAT, CDR2 FQNNGV. This CDR3 is CASSFEGDGYTF. The CDR3 bases are TGTGCCAGCAGCTTTGAAGGGGATGGCTACACCTTC.

This chain uses TRBV5-1 with TRBJ1-1, with 7 nucleotides matching TRBD1. This CDR3 is built from 15 residues. Per germline, CDR1 SGHRS and CDR2 YFSETQ. The trim removed 2 bases at V and 6 bases at J, leaving 10 bases unmatched. CDR3 region: CASSLSDRANAEAFF. CDR3 in DNA: TGCGCCAGCAGCTTATCAGACAGGGCTAACGCTGAAGCTTTCTTT.

This chain joins TRBV7-9 and TRBJ2-5; 8 bases fit TRBD2. From germline, CDR1 is SEHNR and CDR2 FQNEAQ (reference sequence). V gave up 2 bases and J gave up 2 bases; unmatched junction bases: 4. The CDR3 consists of 15 residues. The DNA of the CDR3 is TGTGCCAGCAGCTTATTAGGACTAGCACAAGAGACCCAGTACTTC. The encoded protein is CASSLLGLAQETQYF.